These 27 T cell receptor beta chains came from one sample sequenced in a study of T-cell reconstitution after alpha-beta-depleted transplantation in children. Using unique molecular identifiers, the investigators prepared the TCRbeta library. TCRdb passed the PCR reads through MiXCR, listing each CDR3 protein once. The data show about 470,000 distinct CDR3 sequences, roughly 44% seen once. Here the sequenced sample was PBMCs, taken before TCRalphabeta/CD19-depleted stem cell transplant. These receptors were taken from a girl aged 2-9 years with aplastic anemia, due to receive a stem cell transplant.

This rearrangement joins TRBV6-6 to TRBJ1-1; no clear D gene. Trimming stripped 6 bases from V and 7 bases from J, with 9 bases between. The CDR3 is 11 residues long. CDR1 is MNHNY and CDR2 is SVGAGI in the germline V gene (reference sequence). The CDR3 DNA follows: TGTGCCAGCAGCTGGGCGGATGAAGCTTTCTTT. This translates into CASSWADEAFF.

This clonotype came up many times. The chain has TRBV7-2 and TRBJ2-3; TRBD2 matches at 12 bases. The CDR3 sequence is 16 residues long. Trimming at V came to 5 bases and at J to 5 bases, leaving 8 bases not matched to a gene. Germline CDR1 and CDR2: SGHTA and FQGNSA. The CDR3 nucleotides read TGTGCCAGCAGCCCTGGACTAGCGGGACTTGTAGATACGCAGTATTTT. This sequence encodes CASSPGLAGLVDTQYF.

V is TRBV6-1 and J is TRBJ1-5, with TRBD1 as a possible D gene (5 bases). From germline, CDR1 is MNHNS and CDR2 SASEGT. The CDR3 length is 15 residues. V was clipped by 5 bases and J by 1 base, with 12 bases between them. The CDR3 DNA follows: TGTGCCAGCAGTATAGGACACCCGAGCAATCAGCCCCAGCATTTT. Translated: CASSIGHPSNQPQHF.

The chain joins TRBV20-1 to TRBJ2-3, with a tentative D call TRBD2 (5 bases). CDR1 and CDR2 from the germline V gene are DFQATT and SNEGSKA (reference sequence). The CDR3 spans 15 residues. Deletions cut 5 bases from V and 0 bases from J, with 15 bases between. In nucleotides, the CDR3 is TGCAGTGCTGGAGGTTCGGCCGGCAGCACAGATACGCAGTATTTT. This translates into CSAGGSAGSTDTQYF.

The table lists this clonotype with a few counts. This may arise from a read error, as a much more abundant clone is one base away. The CDR3 protein is CSSRPGLSQETQYF. The CDR3 nucleotides read TGCTCCAGCCGTCCCGGACTTTCCCAAGAGACCCAGTACTTC. This chain connects TRBV4-1 to TRBJ2-5; possibly TRBD2 for D (5 bases). The CDR3 length is 14 residues. The V gene's germline CDR1 is MGHRA and CDR2 YSYEKL.

The rearrangement uses TRBV7-2 and TRBJ2-7; D might be TRBD1 (6 bases). Between the trimmed V and J ends, which lost 5 bases and 2 bases, there was a span of 13 bases. Germline V lookup: CDR1 SGHTA, CDR2 FQGNSA. The CDR3 is 14 residues long. CDR3 amino acids: CASSLSQGTYEQYF. The CDR3 nucleotides read TGTGCCAGCAGCCTCTCACAGGGTACCTACGAGCAGTACTTC.

The chain links TRBV6-1 to TRBJ2-5; D gene ambiguous. In germline, CDR1 is MNHNS, CDR2 SASEGT. V was trimmed by 6 bases and J by 1 base, leaving 18 bases between them. The CDR3 consists of 16 residues. In nucleotides, the CDR3 is TGTGCCAGCAGCAACCTCTGGGCGGAACCCCAAGAGACCCAGTACTTC. Translation gives CASSNLWAEPQETQYF.

The count of this clonotype is one. This sequence joins TRBV4-1 and TRBJ2-7; D ambiguous. The V gene lost 2 bases and the J gene lost 5 bases, with 4 bases spanning the gap. The CDR3 is 11 residues long. Per germline, CDR1 MGHRA and CDR2 YSYEKL. The chain's CDR3 is CASSQYNEQYF. CDR3 in DNA: TGCGCCAGCAGCCAATATAACGAGCAGTACTTC.

The gene calls are TRBV6-1 and TRBJ2-1; TRBD2 matches at 8 bases. Looked up from germline, CDR1 is MNHNS and CDR2 is SASEGT. The V and J ends lost 7 bases and 7 bases, in that order; junction bases with no gene match: 12. The CDR3 length is 15 residues. CDR3 amino acids: CASNPGLDKGNEQFF. The CDR3 DNA is TGTGCCAGCAACCCGGGACTAGATAAGGGGAATGAGCAGTTCTTC.

This clonotype turned up a few times. Just one base apart from a much larger clone, this may be a read error. This sequence joins TRBV20-1 and TRBJ2-3, with D possibly TRBD2 on 6 matching bases. V lost 8 bases and J 5 bases, leaving 14 bases between the germline ends. Germline V lookup: CDR1 DFQATT, CDR2 SNEGSKA (reference sequence). The CDR3 totals 12 residues. The CDR3 coding sequence is TGCAGTTTAGCGGTAGCGGTAGATACGCAGTATTTT. Translated, it gives CSLAVAVDTQYF.

The chain is built from TRBV29-1 and TRBJ2-7; 9 bases agree with TRBD2. The ends lost 4 bases at V and 0 bases at J; junction bases unmatched: 4. CDR1 is SQVTM and CDR2 is ANQGSEA in the germline V gene. This CDR3 region has 14 residues. The CDR3 sequence is CSVASGASSYEQYF. DNA of the CDR3: TGCAGCGTTGCTAGCGGGGCGAGCTCCTACGAGCAGTACTTC.

V is TRBV27 and J is TRBJ2-1; D is possibly TRBD1 (5 bases). Germline CDR1 and CDR2: MNHEY and SMNVEV (reference sequence). The CDR3 spans 15 residues. V lost 7 bases to trimming and J lost 3 bases, with 16 bases between them. The CDR3 DNA sequence: TGTGCCAGCACCAGTTCAGGGTCGCGCTACAATGAGCAGTTCTTC. This codes for CASTSSGSRYNEQFF.

This clonotype was recorded at least ten times. The chain uses TRBV5-6 and TRBJ2-7, with 11 bases fitting TRBD1. Trimming at V came to 4 bases and at J to 1 base, leaving 10 bases not matched to a gene. The CDR3 is 17 residues long. Germline V CDR1 and CDR2: SGHDT, YYEEEE. The CDR3 sequence is CASSEFPGQGVSYEQYF. The CDR3 DNA follows: TGTGCCAGCAGCGAATTTCCGGGACAGGGGGTATCCTACGAGCAGTACTTC.

This chain connects TRBV7-8 to TRBJ2-3; the D gene is possibly TRBD2 (6 bases). The CDR3 length is 19 residues. CDR1 SGHVS and CDR2 FQNEAQ come from the germline V gene. V was clipped by 1 base and J by 6 bases, with 26 bases between them. The CDR3 is CASSLEGFGSGHLGDTQYF. In nucleotides, the CDR3 is TGTGCCAGCAGCTTAGAGGGTTTTGGTAGCGGCCATTTGGGGGATACGCAGTATTTT.

CDR3 nucleotide sequence: TGTGCCAGCAGCCCATCACGGGGAAGCTCCTACAATGAGCAGTTCTTC. Encoded protein: CASSPSRGSSYNEQFF. The chain combines TRBV7-9 with TRBJ2-1, with D tentatively TRBD2 (5 bases). The germline gives CDR1 SEHNR, CDR2 FQNEAQ (reference sequence). With 5 bases removed from V and 0 bases from J, the gap between germline ends came to 14 bases. The CDR3 is 16 residues long.

This clonotype was seen a few times. The V call is TRBV29-1, the J call TRBJ1-1, with 7 bases aligning to TRBD1. This CDR3 is 13 amino acids long. Germline loops: CDR1 SQVTM, CDR2 ANQGSEA. V gave up 4 bases and J gave up 0 bases; unmatched junction bases: 2. The CDR3 DNA reads TGCAGCGTTGGGGGACAGTTGAACACTGAAGCTTTCTTT. Translation: CSVGGQLNTEAFF.

The rearrangement uses TRBV7-9 and TRBJ1-5; D is unclear. The CDR3 loop spans 14 amino acids. V was trimmed by 1 base and J by 5 bases, leaving 9 bases between them. The germline CDR1 and CDR2 sequences are SEHNR and FQNEAQ (reference sequence). The CDR3 coding sequence is TGTGCCAGCAGCTTAGTATCTGGGGATCAGCCCCAGCATTTT. It specifies CASSLVSGDQPQHF.

J is TRBJ2-5 and V is TRBV6-1, with D unclear. Trimming removed 7 bases from V and 4 bases from J, with 16 bases in between. The germline V gene has CDR1 MNHNS and CDR2 SASEGT. This CDR3 comprises 14 residues. The CDR3: CASTGTPGRETQYF. CDR3 DNA: TGTGCCAGCACCGGAACACCGGGCAGAGAGACCCAGTACTTC.

There are many counts of this clonotype. V usage is TRBV5-1 and J usage is TRBJ2-2; unclear D gene. In germline, CDR1 is SGHRS, CDR2 YFSETQ. The CDR3 has 11 residues. Between the trimmed V and J ends, which lost 9 bases and 7 bases, there was a span of 10 bases. The CDR3 coding sequence is TGCGCCACCTTTAGGGTCGGGGAGCTGTTTTTT. It specifies CATFRVGELFF.

A single count supports this clonotype. The chain has TRBV5-1 and TRBJ2-4, with 7 bases fitting TRBD2. The CDR3 has 16 residues. Germline CDR1 SGHRS, CDR2 YFSETQ. The V and J ends lost 4 bases and 8 bases, in that order; junction bases with no gene match: 15. The chain's CDR3 is CASSGGTTPTDHIQYF. For the CDR3, the DNA is TGCGCCAGCAGCGGGGGGACTACCCCCACAGATCACATTCAGTACTTC. The full variable domain, rest sourced from reference TRBV5-1 and TRBJ2-4, is KAGVTQTPRYLIKTRGQQVTLSCSPISGHRSVSWYQQTPGQGLQFLFEYFSETQRNKGNFPGRFSGRQFSNSRSEMNVSTLELGDSALYLCASSGGTTPTDHIQYFGAGTRLSVL.

The genes are TRBV7-9 and TRBJ2-3; D call uncertain. Trimming removed 6 bases at V and 6 bases at J, with 13 bases between. The CDR3 sequence is 13 residues long. Germline CDR1 is SEHNR and CDR2 is FQNEAQ (reference sequence). The CDR3 sequence: CASRPTVTDTQYF. The CDR3 nucleotides are TGTGCCAGCAGACCTACCGTCACTGATACGCAGTATTTT.

The chain employs TRBV15 and TRBJ1-1; 7 positions agree with TRBD1. The V segment lost 1 base and the J segment 0 bases; nucleotides outside the gene matches: 2. Germline V gene lookup returns CDR1 LNHNV and CDR2 YYDKDF (reference sequence). CDR3 length: 15 amino acids. CDR3 DNA sequence: TGTGCCACCAGCAGAGCGCAGGGGGTGAACACTGAAGCTTTCTTT. Its protein is CATSRAQGVNTEAFF.

V gene TRBV5-1 combines with J gene TRBJ2-3; D remains ambiguous. This CDR3 has 15 amino acids. The germline CDR1 and CDR2 sequences are SGHRS and YFSETQ. Trimming stripped 0 bases from V and 0 bases from J, with 8 bases between. Here the CDR3 DNA reads TGCGCCAGCAGCTTGGAGGGCAGTAGCACAGATACGCAGTATTTT. Its translation is CASSLEGSSTDTQYF. The full variable domain, completed using reference TRBV5-1 and TRBJ2-3, is KAGVTQTPRYLIKTRGQQVTLSCSPISGHRSVSWYQQTPGQGLQFLFEYFSETQRNKGNFPGRFSGRQFSNSRSEMNVSTLELGDSALYLCASSLEGSSTDTQYFGPGTRLTVL.

The chain combines TRBV20-1 with TRBJ2-3; 8 bases align to TRBD1. Per germline, CDR1 DFQATT and CDR2 SNEGSKA (reference sequence). V lost 0 bases to trimming and J lost 3 bases; unmatched junction nucleotides: 8. The CDR3 totals 16 residues. This CDR3 reads CSAREPTGARTDTQYF. The CDR3, as DNA: TGCAGTGCTAGAGAACCGACAGGGGCGAGGACAGATACGCAGTATTTT.

This clonotype turned up a few times. The rearrangement links TRBV5-1 to TRBJ1-2; 8 bases are shared with TRBD1. After removal of 1 base from V and 8 bases from J, the junction contained 7 bases not matched to a gene. Germline V gives CDR1 SGHRS, CDR2 YFSETQ. This CDR3 spans 14 amino acids. The CDR3 protein is CASSLSPTGEGYTF. The CDR3, as DNA: TGCGCCAGCAGCTTGTCCCCGACAGGGGAAGGCTACACCTTC.

The V call is TRBV29-1, the J call TRBJ2-1; 9 bases agree with TRBD1. The trim removed 6 bases at V and 7 bases at J, leaving 7 bases unmatched. Germline assignment: CDR1 SQVTM and CDR2 ANQGSEA. The CDR3 runs to 13 residues. CDR3 region: CSVPGQGFNEQFF. The CDR3 DNA reads as TGCAGCGTCCCGGGACAGGGCTTTAATGAGCAGTTCTTC.

V and J are TRBV28 and TRBJ2-3; D unclear. The V gene lost 11 bases and the J gene lost 2 bases, with 14 bases spanning the gap. Germline CDR1 is MDHEN and CDR2 is SYDVKM. The CDR3 has 13 amino acids. The CDR3 protein is CAANAPPTDTQYF. The CDR3 nucleotides are TGTGCCGCTAATGCCCCCCCCACAGATACGCAGTATTTT.